This T cell receptor beta chain came from a study of shared clonotypes between healthy human individuals. The authors ran the assay at deep level. Generated by immunoSEQ multiplex PCR, the TCRdb table keeps only in-frame clones and is missing some. The top ten clones hold 1.2% to 1.5% of a sample with some 1 million clones, around four fifths of them seen once. Germline V gene lookup returns CDR1 LNHDA and CDR2 SQIVND (reference sequence). This CDR3 spans 18 amino acids. V lost 4 bases and J lost 1, with 22 bases in between. The clonotype comes from a man in his late teens or twenties in good health. Sequenced sample: memory CD4+ T cells sorted from blood. Subset specified: CD45RA-negative fraction. The J gene is TRBJ1-1, the V gene TRBV19; perhaps TRBD1 as D (6 bases). CDR3 bases: TGTGCCAGTAGTAGCCGTTTCCCCAACAGGGAGCGGAACACTGAAGCTTTCTTT. It encodes CASSSRFPNRERNTEAFF.